This T cell receptor (beta chain) appears in the sequencing data of a study of T-cell memory formation after mild COVID-19. About the research overall: TCR clusters were mostly donor specific. Study results and caveats: Within pre-infection memory, some responding clones were found, suggesting cross-reactive memory joined. Contracting CD4+ clones were located mainly in CM and EM, and CD8+ clones in EMRA.

This CDR3 is built from 17 residues. Germline values: CDR1 DFQATT, CDR2 SNEGSKA (reference sequence). The ends were cut back, 3 bases at V and 0 bases at J, with 15 bases in the middle. A 5'RACE reaction primed in the constant segment made cDNA libraries of TCR alpha and TCR beta, and these carried sample barcodes and UMIs. TCRdb re-called the 5' RACE reads through MiXCR, storing one row per CDR3 protein. The sample shows 180,000 or so distinct CDR3 sequences, 11% of them seen only once. On this clonotype: The antigen remains undetermined.

The sequenced sample was PBMCs or a T cell subset sorted from them (not recorded which). The receptor was derived from a man younger than 30 who had mild COVID-19 (a few samples of this study predate the infection). Cell type and time point are not known. This rearrangement joins TRBV20-1 to TRBJ1-6, with D perhaps TRBD1 (6 bases). CDR3 coding DNA: TGCAGTGCTAGGAGAGGAGAGGGGGGCTCCTATAATTCACCCCTCCACTTT. It specifies CSARRGEGGSYNSPLHF.